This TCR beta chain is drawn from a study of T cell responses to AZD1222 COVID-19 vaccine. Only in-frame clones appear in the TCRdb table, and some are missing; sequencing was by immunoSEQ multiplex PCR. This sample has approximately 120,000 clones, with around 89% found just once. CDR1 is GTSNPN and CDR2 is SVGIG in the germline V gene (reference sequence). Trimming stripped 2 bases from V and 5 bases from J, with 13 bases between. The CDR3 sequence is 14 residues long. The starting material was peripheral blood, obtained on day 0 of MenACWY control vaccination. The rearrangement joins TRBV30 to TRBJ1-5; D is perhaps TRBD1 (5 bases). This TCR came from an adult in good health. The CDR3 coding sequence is TGTGCCTGGAGTCTCGGGACCCCTGATCAGCCCCAGCATTTT. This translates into CAWSLGTPDQPQHF.